The text below deals with one T cell receptor beta chain. Its antigen is undetermined. This sample was included in a study of CD8 T cell repertoires and HIV-1 epitope variants. As for the study in general: Twenty-five autologous and known Gag and Nef epitope variant peptides each stimulated T cells separately.

Repertoires were generated with immunoSEQ multiplex PCR, while TCRdb's copy carries only in-frame clones and drops some. This sample has 4,000 to 5,500 clones, with about 66% found just once. The CDR3 spans 18 residues. The trim removed 2 bases at V and 4 bases at J, leaving 11 bases unmatched. Looked up from germline, CDR1 is WSHSY and CDR2 is SAAADI. Sequencing used cultured CD8+ T cells derived from PBMCs. This chain links TRBV10-2 with TRBJ2-7; TRBD2 aligns across 13 bases. The sequence came from a male donor with HIV. The DNA for the CDR3 is TGCGCCAGCAGTGAGAAACTAGCGGGAGGGCCGTCCCCATACGAGCAGTACTTC. It yields the protein CASSEKLAGGPSPYEQYF.